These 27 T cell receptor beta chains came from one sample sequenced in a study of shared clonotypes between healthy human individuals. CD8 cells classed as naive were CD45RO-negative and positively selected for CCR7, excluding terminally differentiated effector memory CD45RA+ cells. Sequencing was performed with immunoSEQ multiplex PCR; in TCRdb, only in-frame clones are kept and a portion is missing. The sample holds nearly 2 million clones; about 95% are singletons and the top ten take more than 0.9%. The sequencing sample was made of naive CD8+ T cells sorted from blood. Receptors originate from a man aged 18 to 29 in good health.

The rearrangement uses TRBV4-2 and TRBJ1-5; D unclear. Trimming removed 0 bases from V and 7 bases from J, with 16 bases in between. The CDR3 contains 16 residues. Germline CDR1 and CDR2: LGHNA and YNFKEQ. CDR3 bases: TGTGCCAGCAGCCAAGATAAAACTCTGGGAGACCAGCCCCAGCATTTT. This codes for CASSQDKTLGDQPQHF.

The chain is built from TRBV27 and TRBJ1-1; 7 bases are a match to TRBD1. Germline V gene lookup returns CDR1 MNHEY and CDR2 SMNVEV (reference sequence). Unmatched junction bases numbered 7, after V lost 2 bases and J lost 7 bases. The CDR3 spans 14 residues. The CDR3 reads CASSLASTGFEAFF. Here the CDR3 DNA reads TGTGCCAGCAGTTTAGCCTCGACAGGGTTTGAAGCTTTCTTT.

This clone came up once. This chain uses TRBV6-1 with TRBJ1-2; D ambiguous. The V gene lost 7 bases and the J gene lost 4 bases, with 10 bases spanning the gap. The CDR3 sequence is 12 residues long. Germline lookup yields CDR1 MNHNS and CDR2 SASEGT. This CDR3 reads CASKVGPYGYTF. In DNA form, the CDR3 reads TGTGCCAGCAAAGTAGGCCCCTATGGCTACACCTTC.

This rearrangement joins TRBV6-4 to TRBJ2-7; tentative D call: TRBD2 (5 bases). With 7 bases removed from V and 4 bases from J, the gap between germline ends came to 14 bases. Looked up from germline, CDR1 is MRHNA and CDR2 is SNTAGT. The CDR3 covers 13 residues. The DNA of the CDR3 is TGTGCCAGCAATTGTGAGGGAACTTACGAGCAGTACTTC. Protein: CASNCEGTYEQYF.

The CDR3 DNA reads as TGCGCCAGCAGCCAACTCCTTTACACGGGGGCGGCTAATGAAAAACTGTTTTTT. Translation gives CASSQLLYTGAANEKLFF. The rearrangement joins TRBV4-3 to TRBJ1-4, with a possible D match to TRBD1 (6 bases). The germline V gene has CDR1 LGHNA and CDR2 YSLEER. The CDR3 length is 18 residues. Deletions cut 2 bases from V and 3 bases from J, with 19 bases between.

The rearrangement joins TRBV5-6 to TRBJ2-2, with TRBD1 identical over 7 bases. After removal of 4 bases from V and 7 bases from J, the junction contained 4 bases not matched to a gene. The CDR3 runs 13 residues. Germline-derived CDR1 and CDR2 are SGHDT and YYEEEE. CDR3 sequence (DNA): TGTGCCAGCAGCATGGCAGGGGGCGGGGAGCTGTTTTTT. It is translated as CASSMAGGGELFF.

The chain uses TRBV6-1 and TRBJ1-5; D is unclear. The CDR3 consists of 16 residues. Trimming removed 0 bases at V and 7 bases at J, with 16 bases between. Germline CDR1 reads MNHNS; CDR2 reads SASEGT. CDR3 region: CASSEARVGYRQPQHF. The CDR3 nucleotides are TGTGCCAGCAGTGAAGCGCGAGTTGGGTACCGCCAGCCCCAGCATTTT.

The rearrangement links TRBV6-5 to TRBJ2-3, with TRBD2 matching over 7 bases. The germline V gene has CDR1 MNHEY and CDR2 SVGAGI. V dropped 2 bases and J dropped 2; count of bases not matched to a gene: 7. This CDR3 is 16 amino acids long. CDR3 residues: CASSYHSGRDTDTQYF. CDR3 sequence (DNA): TGTGCCAGCAGTTACCATAGCGGGCGTGACACAGATACGCAGTATTTT.

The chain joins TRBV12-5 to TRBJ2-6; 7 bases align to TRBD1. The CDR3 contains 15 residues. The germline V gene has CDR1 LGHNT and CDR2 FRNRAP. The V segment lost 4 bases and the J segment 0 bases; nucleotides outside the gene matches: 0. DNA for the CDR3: TGTGCTAGTGGTTGGGACAGCTCTGGGGCCAACGTCCTGACTTTC. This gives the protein CASGWDSSGANVLTF.

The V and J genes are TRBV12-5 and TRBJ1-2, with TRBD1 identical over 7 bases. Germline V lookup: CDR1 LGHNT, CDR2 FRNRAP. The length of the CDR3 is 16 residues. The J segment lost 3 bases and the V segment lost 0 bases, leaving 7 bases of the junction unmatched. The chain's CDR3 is CASGLVPDRNYYGYTF. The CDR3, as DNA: TGTGCTAGTGGTTTGGTCCCGGACAGGAACTACTATGGCTACACCTTC.

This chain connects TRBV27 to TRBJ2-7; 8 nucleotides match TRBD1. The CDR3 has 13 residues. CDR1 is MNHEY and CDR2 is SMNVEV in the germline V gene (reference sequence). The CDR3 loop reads CASADRGRYEQYF. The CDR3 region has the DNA TGTGCTTCAGCCGACAGGGGTAGGTACGAGCAGTACTTC.

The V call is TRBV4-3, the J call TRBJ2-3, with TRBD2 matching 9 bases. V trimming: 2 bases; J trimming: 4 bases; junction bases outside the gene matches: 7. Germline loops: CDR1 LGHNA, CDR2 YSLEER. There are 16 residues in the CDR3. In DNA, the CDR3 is TGCGCCAGCAGCCAAATCTCTAGCGGGGAGGCAGATACGCAGTATTTT. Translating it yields CASSQISSGEADTQYF.

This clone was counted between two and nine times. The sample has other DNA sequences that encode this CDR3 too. The CDR3 DNA reads TGTGCCAGCAGCTTAGGCCTCTCCTACGAGCAGTACTTC. Translation: CASSLGLSYEQYF. The V call is TRBV13, the J call TRBJ2-7; D ambiguous. V was cut by 0 bases and J by 0 bases, with 3 bases left in between. Germline CDR1 reads PRHDT; CDR2 reads FYEKMQ (reference sequence). CDR3 length: 13 residues.

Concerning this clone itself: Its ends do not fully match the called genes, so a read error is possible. The CDR3 loop is CASSFMGQPQETQYF. CDR3 nucleotides: TGTGCTAGCAGCTTCATGGGACAGCCCCAAGAGACCCAGTACTTC. The chain joins TRBV7-7 to TRBJ2-5; TRBD1 aligns across 7 bases. The CDR3 is 15 residues long. CDR1 is SSHAT, CDR2 FNYEAQ, per germline (reference sequence).

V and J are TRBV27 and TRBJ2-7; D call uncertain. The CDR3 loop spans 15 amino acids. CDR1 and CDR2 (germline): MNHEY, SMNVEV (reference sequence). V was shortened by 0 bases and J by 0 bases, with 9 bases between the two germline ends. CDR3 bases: TGTGCCAGCAGTTTATCAGAGCCACTCTCCTACGAGCAGTACTTC. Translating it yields CASSLSEPLSYEQYF.

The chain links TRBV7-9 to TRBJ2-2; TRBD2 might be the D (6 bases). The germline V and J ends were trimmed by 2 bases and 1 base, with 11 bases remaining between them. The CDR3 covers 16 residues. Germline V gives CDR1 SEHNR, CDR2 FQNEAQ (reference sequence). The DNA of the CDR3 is TGTGCCAGCAGCTTATTCCTGCGGGAGAACACCGGGGAGCTGTTTTTT. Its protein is CASSLFLRENTGELFF.

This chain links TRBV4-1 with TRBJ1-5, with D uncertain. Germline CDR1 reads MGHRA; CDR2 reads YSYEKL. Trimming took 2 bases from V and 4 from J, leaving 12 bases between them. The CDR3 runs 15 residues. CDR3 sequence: CASSQKDYPNQPQHF. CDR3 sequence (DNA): TGCGCCAGCAGCCAAAAGGACTATCCTAATCAGCCCCAGCATTTT.

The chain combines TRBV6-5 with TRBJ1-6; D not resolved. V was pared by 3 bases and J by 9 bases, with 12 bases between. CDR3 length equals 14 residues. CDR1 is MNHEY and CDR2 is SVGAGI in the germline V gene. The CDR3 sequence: CASSYDGLGSPLHF. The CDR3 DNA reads TGTGCCAGCAGTTATGACGGTTTGGGTTCACCCCTCCACTTT.

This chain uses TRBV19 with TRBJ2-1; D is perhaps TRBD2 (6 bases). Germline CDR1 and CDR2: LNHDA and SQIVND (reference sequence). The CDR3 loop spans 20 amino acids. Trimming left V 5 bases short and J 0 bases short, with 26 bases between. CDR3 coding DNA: TGTGCCAGTAGTCCTAGTAGCGGCCACATAGTCGGGTCCTCCTACAATGAGCAGTTCTTC. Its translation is CASSPSSGHIVGSSYNEQFF.

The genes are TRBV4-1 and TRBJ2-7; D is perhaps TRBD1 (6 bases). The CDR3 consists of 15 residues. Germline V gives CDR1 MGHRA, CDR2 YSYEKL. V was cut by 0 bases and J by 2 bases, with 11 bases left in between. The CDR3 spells CASSQDEGTTYEQYF. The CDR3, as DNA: TGCGCCAGCAGCCAAGACGAAGGGACAACCTACGAGCAGTACTTC.

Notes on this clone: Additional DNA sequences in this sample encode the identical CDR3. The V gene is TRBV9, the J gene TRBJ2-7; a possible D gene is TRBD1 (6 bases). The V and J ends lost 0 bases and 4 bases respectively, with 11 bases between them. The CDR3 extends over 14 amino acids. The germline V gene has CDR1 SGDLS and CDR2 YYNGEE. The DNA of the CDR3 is TGTGCCAGCAGCGTAGGGGGACATCCTTACGAGCAGTACTTC. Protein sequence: CASSVGGHPYEQYF.

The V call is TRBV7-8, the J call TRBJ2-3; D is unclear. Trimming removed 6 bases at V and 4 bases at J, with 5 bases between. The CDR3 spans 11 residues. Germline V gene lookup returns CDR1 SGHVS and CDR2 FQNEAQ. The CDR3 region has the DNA TGTGCCAGCAGATACGCAGATACGCAGTATTTT. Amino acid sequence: CASRYADTQYF.

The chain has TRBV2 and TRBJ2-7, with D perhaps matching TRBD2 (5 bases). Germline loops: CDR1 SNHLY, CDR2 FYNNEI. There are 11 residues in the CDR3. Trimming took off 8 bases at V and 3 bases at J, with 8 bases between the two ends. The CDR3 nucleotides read TGTGCCAGCCGGGCGGGCTACGAGCAGTACTTC. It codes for CASRAGYEQYF.

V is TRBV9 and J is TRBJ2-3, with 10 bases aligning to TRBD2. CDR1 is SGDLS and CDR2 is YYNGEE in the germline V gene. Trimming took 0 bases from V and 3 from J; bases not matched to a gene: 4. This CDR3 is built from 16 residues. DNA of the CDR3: TGTGCCAGCAGCGTAGCAAGCGGGGGGGAGACAGATACGCAGTATTTT. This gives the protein CASSVASGGETDTQYF. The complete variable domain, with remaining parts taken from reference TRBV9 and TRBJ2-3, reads DSGVTQTPKHLITATGQRVTLRCSPRSGDLSVYWYQQSLDQGLQFLIQYYNGEERAKGNILERFSAQQFPDLHSELNLSSLELGDSALYFCASSVASGGETDTQYFGPGTRLTVL.

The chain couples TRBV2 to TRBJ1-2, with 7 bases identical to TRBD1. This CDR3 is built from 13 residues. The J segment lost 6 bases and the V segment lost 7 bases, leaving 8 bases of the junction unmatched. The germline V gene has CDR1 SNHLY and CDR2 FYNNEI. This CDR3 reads CASMSRQGHGYTF. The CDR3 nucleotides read TGTGCCAGCATGTCTCGACAGGGCCATGGCTACACCTTC.

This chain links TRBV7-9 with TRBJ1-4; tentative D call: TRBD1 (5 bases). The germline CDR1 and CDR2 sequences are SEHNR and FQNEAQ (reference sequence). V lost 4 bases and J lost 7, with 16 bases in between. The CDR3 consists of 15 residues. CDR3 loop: CASSSKEQGIEKLFF. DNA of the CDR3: TGTGCCAGCAGCTCCAAAGAGCAGGGTATTGAAAAACTGTTTTTT. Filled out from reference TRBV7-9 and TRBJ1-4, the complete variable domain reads DTGVSQNPRHKITKRGQNVTFRCDPISEHNRLYWYRQTLGQGPEFLTYFQNEAQLEKSRLLSDRFSAERPKGSFSTLEIQRTEQGDSAMYLCASSSKEQGIEKLFFGSGTQLSVL.

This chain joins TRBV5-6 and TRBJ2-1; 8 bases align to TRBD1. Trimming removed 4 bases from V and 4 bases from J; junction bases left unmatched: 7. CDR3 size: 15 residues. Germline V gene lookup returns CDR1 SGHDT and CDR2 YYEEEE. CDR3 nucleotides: TGTGCCAGCAGCGGGGGGACAGGTCTTTACAATGAGCAGTTCTTC. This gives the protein CASSGGTGLYNEQFF.